This T cell receptor (beta chain) stems from a study of shared clonotypes between healthy human individuals. To note about this clone: Antigen specificity is unknown.

This CDR3 region has 14 residues. CDR1 and CDR2 from the germline V gene are MNHNY and SVGAGI (reference sequence). The junction had 4 bases not matched to a gene; V was cut back by 0 bases and J by 6 bases. In the naive CD8 group, cells lacked CD45RO and were positively selected for CCR7, so terminally differentiated effector memory CD45RA+ cells were left out. The assay used deep level. The protocol was immunoSEQ multiplex PCR, while the TCRdb copy is restricted to in-frame clones and leaves out a portion. The data show some 1,900,000 clones, around 96% seen once. Points from the study as a whole: The authors sampled blood alone, and tissue repertoires likely differ.

The sequencing input was naive CD8+ T cells sorted from blood. This sequence joins TRBV6-6 and TRBJ1-1, with 7 bases lining up with TRBD1. This receptor was identified in a man aged 18 to 35 in good health. The CDR3 DNA follows: TGTGCCAGCAGTTACTCTACAGGGGTTGCTGAAGCTTTCTTT. Translation: CASSYSTGVAEAFF.